This T cell receptor (beta chain) was documented in a study of lymphopenia after photon versus proton radiotherapy. With regard to this clone: The target antigen is unknown.

Study-wide results and caveats: Authors raise, but do not show, better survival with proton therapy.

The CDR3 contains 17 residues. Germline V gene lookup returns CDR1 SGHVS and CDR2 FQNEAQ. The V gene lost 0 bases and the J gene lost 10 bases, with 24 bases spanning the gap. Libraries were prepared by immunoSEQ multiplex PCR; TCRdb keeps only in-frame clonotypes and omits some of them. The profile shows about 40,000 clones, about 86% of them singletons. The V call is TRBV7-8, the J call TRBJ1-2; D possibly corresponds to TRBD1 (6 bases). The clonotype originates from a woman between 65 and 79 years old with pancreatic cancer. Some clones in this sample may be carry-over from other donors' samples. This specimen was peripheral blood, taken from a patient treated with proton-based radiotherapy. CDR3 sequence reads: CASSLATFTSGQPNYTF. CDR3 in DNA: TGTGCCAGCAGCTTAGCCACCTTTACTTCCGGACAGCCTAACTACACCTTC.